The 27 T cell receptor beta chains in this list originate from one sample, sequenced in a study of T cell responses to AZD1222 COVID-19 vaccine. Profiling relied on immunoSEQ multiplex PCR, and the TCRdb table lists in-frame clones only, not all of them. The sample yields 95,000 to 150,000 clones, roughly 90% seen once. The specimen comprised peripheral blood, sampled on day 0 of AZD1222 vaccination. The receptor set was obtained from an adult in good health.

The V gene is TRBV19, the J gene TRBJ2-3; 7 bases are a match to TRBD1. The CDR3 consists of 14 residues. The V segment lost 5 bases and the J segment 2 bases; nucleotides outside the gene matches: 4. Looked up from germline, CDR1 is LNHDA and CDR2 is SQIVND (reference sequence). In DNA form, the CDR3 reads TGTGCCAGTAGTGACAGGGCGGACACAGATACGCAGTATTTT. Its translation: CASSDRADTDTQYF.

CDR3 nucleotide sequence: TGTGCCAGCAGCCCAAGAAGCAGTGAAAAACTGTTTTTT. This gives the protein CASSPRSSEKLFF. V and J are TRBV13 and TRBJ1-4; no definite D call. The germline V gene encodes CDR1 PRHDT and CDR2 FYEKMQ (reference sequence). CDR3 length: 13 residues. The ends were cut back, 5 bases at V and 7 bases at J, with 11 bases in the middle.

This clone was detected once. The chain joins TRBV18 to TRBJ1-2; D is unclear. Germline loops: CDR1 KGHSH, CDR2 LQKENI. V lost 3 bases to trimming and J lost 4 bases, with 15 bases between them. The CDR3 runs 15 residues. CDR3 residues: CASSPLGRTVYGYTF. Here the CDR3 DNA reads TGTGCCAGCTCACCCCTCGGCAGGACTGTCTATGGCTACACCTTC. Combining the CDR3 with reference TRBV18 and TRBJ1-2 gives the whole variable domain NAGVMQNPRHLVRRRGQEARLRCSPMKGHSHVYWYRQLPEEGLKFMVYLQKENIIDESGMPKERFSAEFPKEGPSILRIQQVVRGDSAAYFCASSPLGRTVYGYTFGSGTRLTVV.

The chain employs TRBV7-7 and TRBJ2-7; TRBD1 agrees at 9 bases. Germline CDR1 reads SSHAT; CDR2 reads FNYEAQ (reference sequence). The CDR3 runs to 16 residues. V shed 5 bases and J 3 bases; nucleotides not matched to a gene: 11. In DNA form, the CDR3 reads TGTGCCAGCAGCAAATCCCCTGGGACAGGGATCTACGAGCAGTACTTC. It yields the protein CASSKSPGTGIYEQYF.

The CDR3 sequence: CASSDKSSNQPQHF. CDR3 nucleotide sequence: TGTGCCAGCAGTGATAAGAGTAGCAATCAGCCCCAGCATTTT. The rearrangement joins TRBV6-1 to TRBJ1-5; D is unresolved. The CDR3 sequence is 14 residues long. From germline, CDR1 is MNHNS and CDR2 SASEGT. V dropped 3 bases and J dropped 0 bases, with 6 bases sitting between them.

The rearrangement joins TRBV4-3 to TRBJ2-1; D call uncertain. Per germline, CDR1 LGHNA and CDR2 YSLEER. V lost 4 bases, J lost 8 bases, and 15 bases lay in between. This CDR3 is built from 14 residues. This CDR3 is CASSPEVLFDEQFF. The CDR3 DNA follows: TGCGCCAGCAGCCCAGAGGTTCTATTCGATGAGCAGTTCTTC.

The chain has TRBV19 and TRBJ1-5; D might be TRBD1 (5 bases). Trimming cost V 4 bases and J 7 bases, with 11 bases left between them. This CDR3 has 13 amino acids. Germline-derived CDR1 and CDR2 are LNHDA and SQIVND (reference sequence). CDR3 in amino acids: CASSTRVGQPQHF. The CDR3 DNA follows: TGTGCCAGTAGTACCAGGGTAGGCCAGCCCCAGCATTTT.

The chain employs TRBV5-1 and TRBJ2-1; the D is unclear. V lost 3 bases and J 5 bases, leaving 6 bases between the germline ends. The CDR3 is 12 residues long. Germline V gene lookup returns CDR1 SGHRS and CDR2 YFSETQ. CDR3: CASSSGDNEQFF. The CDR3 nucleotides read TGCGCCAGCAGCTCCGGCGACAATGAGCAGTTCTTC.

The V call is TRBV6-1, the J call TRBJ1-2; maybe TRBD1 (5 bases). Looked up from germline, CDR1 is MNHNS and CDR2 is SASEGT. The CDR3 is made up of 14 amino acids. Trimming left V 7 bases short and J 2 bases short, with 14 bases between. The CDR3 sequence: CASTLTQGNYGYTF. DNA for the CDR3: TGTGCCAGCACCCTTACCCAGGGAAACTATGGCTACACCTTC.

This chain uses TRBV7-2 with TRBJ2-7, with D tentatively TRBD1 (5 bases). Between the trimmed V and J ends, which lost 0 bases and 2 bases, there was a span of 14 bases. CDR1 is SGHTA and CDR2 is FQGNSA in the germline V gene. The CDR3 is 16 amino acids. The CDR3: CASSLAQGVPTYEQYF. In DNA form, the CDR3 reads TGTGCCAGCAGCTTAGCGCAGGGTGTACCTACCTACGAGCAGTACTTC.

This CDR3 reads CASRGQGETDTQYF. In DNA form, the CDR3 reads TGTGCCAGTAGGGGACAGGGGGAGACAGATACGCAGTATTTT. The V gene is TRBV19, the J gene TRBJ2-3; 11 positions agree with TRBD1. Looked up from germline, CDR1 is LNHDA and CDR2 is SQIVND (reference sequence). The CDR3 runs 14 residues. With V trimmed by 6 bases and J by 3 bases, 2 bases remained unmatched. Full variable domain (remainder filled in from reference TRBV19 and TRBJ2-3): DGGITQSPKYLFRKEGQNVTLSCEQNLNHDAMYWYRQDPGQGLRLIYYSQIVNDFQKGDIAEGYSVSREKKESFPLTVTSAQKNPTAFYLCASRGQGETDTQYFGPGTRLTVL.

The rearrangement links TRBV9 to TRBJ2-7; 7 bases are shared with TRBD1. J was trimmed by 0 bases and V by 4 bases; bases with no gene match: 4. This CDR3 is 14 amino acids long. Germline CDR1 is SGDLS and CDR2 is YYNGEE. CDR3 loop: CASSTGDSSYEQYF. The CDR3 nucleotides are TGTGCCAGCAGCACAGGGGACAGCTCCTACGAGCAGTACTTC.

The V call is TRBV5-6, the J call TRBJ1-4; a weak D match, TRBD1 (6 bases). Between the trimmed V and J ends, which lost 4 bases and 8 bases, there was a span of 21 bases. This CDR3 contains 16 residues. Germline V gives CDR1 SGHDT, CDR2 YYEEEE. Here the CDR3 reads CASSPADRPEVEKLFF. The CDR3 bases are TGTGCCAGCAGCCCCGCTGACAGGCCCGAAGTGGAAAAACTGTTTTTT.

The CDR3 bases are TGTGCCAGCAGTGAAGTGGCAGGGGACGATCAGCCCCAGCATTTT. Translation: CASSEVAGDDQPQHF. The chain combines TRBV6-1 with TRBJ1-5; TRBD1 might be the D (6 bases). Deletions cut 1 base from V and 5 bases from J, with 12 bases between. This CDR3 comprises 15 residues. Per the germline V gene, CDR1 is MNHNS and CDR2 is SASEGT.

The V gene is TRBV5-6, the J gene TRBJ1-2; D gene ambiguous. The CDR3 contains 15 residues. V was shortened by 0 bases and J by 5 bases, with 14 bases between the two germline ends. The germline V gene encodes CDR1 SGHDT and CDR2 YYEEEE. DNA of the CDR3: TGTGCCAGCAGCTTGGCCTCAGCCGCAAAATATGGCTACACCTTC. Residues: CASSLASAAKYGYTF.

Here the CDR3 DNA reads TGTGCCAGCAGTCTTACCCCGGACAGGAACTATGGCTACACCTTC. It translates to CASSLTPDRNYGYTF. V usage is TRBV27 and J usage is TRBJ1-2; TRBD1 matches at 7 bases. CDR3 length: 15 residues. Trimming cost V 5 bases and J 2 bases; bases outside gene matches: 8. Germline loops: CDR1 MNHEY, CDR2 SMNVEV (reference sequence).

The chain links TRBV6-2 or TRBV6-3 to TRBJ2-1, with 10 bases lining up with TRBD2. CDR3 length equals 17 residues. Germline V gene sequence: CDR1 MNHEY, CDR2 SVGEGT. V shed 0 bases and J 7 bases; nucleotides not matched to a gene: 9. CDR3: CASSYSIAGGPENEQFF. CDR3 coding DNA: TGTGCCAGCAGTTACTCTATAGCGGGAGGCCCGGAGAATGAGCAGTTCTTC.

V gene TRBV7-6 combines with J gene TRBJ2-1, with D perhaps matching TRBD2 (7 bases). Germline lookup yields CDR1 SGHVS and CDR2 FNYEAQ. This CDR3 comprises 17 residues. V shed 5 bases and J shed 2 bases, with 19 bases lying between them. The CDR3 here is CASSTPAGEGAYNEQFF. The CDR3, as DNA: TGTGCCAGCAGCACCCCCGCCGGGGAGGGGGCCTACAATGAGCAGTTCTTC.

This clone was recorded once. V and J are TRBV19 and TRBJ2-1; TRBD2 is a possible D gene (7 bases). The CDR3 length is 13 residues. Germline V gives CDR1 LNHDA, CDR2 SQIVND (reference sequence). V was shortened by 7 bases and J by 8 bases, with 15 bases between the two germline ends. The CDR3 sequence: CASTHRGADEQFF. In DNA, the CDR3 is TGTGCCAGTACCCATCGGGGGGCCGATGAGCAGTTCTTC.

Comments on this clone: Other nucleotide sequences in the sample specify the same CDR3. This sequence joins TRBV28 and TRBJ1-2; unclear D gene. CDR1 is MDHEN and CDR2 is SYDVKM in the germline V gene. V dropped 5 bases and J dropped 1 base, with 5 bases sitting between them. The CDR3 sequence is 12 residues long. CDR3 sequence: CASSLDNYGYTF. The CDR3 DNA is TGTGCCAGCAGTCTTGATAACTATGGCTACACCTTC.

The rearrangement joins TRBV7-2 to TRBJ1-3; 8 positions agree with TRBD1. V was clipped by 5 bases and J by 4 bases; unmatched bases: 10. CDR1 and CDR2 from the germline V gene are SGHTA and FQGNSA. The CDR3 extends over 16 amino acids. The CDR3 coding sequence is TGTGCCAGCAGCATGGGACAGGCCGAGGCCGGAAACACCATATATTTT. This encodes CASSMGQAEAGNTIYF. The full variable domain, with the rest looked up from reference TRBV7-2 and TRBJ1-3, is GAGVSQSPSNKVTEKGKDVELRCDPISGHTALYWYRQSLGQGLEFLIYFQGNSAPDKSGLPSDRFSAERTGGSVSTLTIQRTQQEDSAVYLCASSMGQAEAGNTIYFGEGSWLTVV.

The rearrangement links TRBV20-1 to TRBJ2-3; D is ambiguous. Trimming stripped 3 bases from V and 0 bases from J, with 13 bases between. Germline V CDR1 and CDR2: DFQATT, SNEGSKA (reference sequence). The CDR3 covers 15 residues. The CDR3 DNA reads TGCAGTGCTAGTAAGGCCAGACCAAGCACAGATACGCAGTATTTT. It yields the protein CSASKARPSTDTQYF.

The chain carries TRBV13 and TRBJ1-4, with a tentative D call TRBD1 (6 bases). The CDR3 sequence is 16 residues long. Trimming cost V 4 bases and J 6 bases, with 18 bases left between them. The germline gives CDR1 PRHDT, CDR2 FYEKMQ (reference sequence). The CDR3 DNA reads TGTGCCAGCAGCTGGCGGAGGGGGTTAGGGGATGAAAAACTGTTTTTT. Translation: CASSWRRGLGDEKLFF.

This clone has only one observation. This chain uses TRBV7-6 with TRBJ1-2; weak D call: TRBD1 (6 bases). The CDR3 covers 16 residues. Between the trimmed V and J ends, which lost 4 bases and 2 bases, there was a span of 17 bases. Germline values: CDR1 SGHVS, CDR2 FNYEAQ. CDR3 sequence: CASSSGQKLPNYGYTF. The DNA for the CDR3 is TGTGCCAGCAGCTCTGGACAGAAACTACCAAACTATGGCTACACCTTC.

The gene calls are TRBV10-3 and TRBJ2-1, with D uncertain. This CDR3 is built from 13 residues. The V end lost 5 bases, the J end lost 2 bases, and 7 bases lay between the germline ends. CDR1 and CDR2 (germline): ENHRY, SYGVKD. Here the CDR3 DNA reads TGTGCCATCAGTTCGAGTACCTACAATGAGCAGTTCTTC. This translates into CAISSSTYNEQFF.

The J gene is TRBJ1-5, the V gene TRBV2, with TRBD1 matching 9 bases. Germline-derived CDR1 and CDR2 are SNHLY and FYNNEI. The V gene end was trimmed by 6 bases and the J gene end by 7 bases; junction bases not matched to a gene: 7. This CDR3 has 14 residues. CDR3 DNA: TGTGCCAGCAGCTGGACAGGGGATAGACAGCCCCAGCATTTT. This codes for CASSWTGDRQPQHF.

This rearrangement joins TRBV30 to TRBJ1-3, with D maybe TRBD1 (5 bases). Trimming cost V 2 bases and J 0 bases, with 11 bases left between them. This CDR3 region has 15 residues. The germline V gene encodes CDR1 GTSNPN and CDR2 SVGIG (reference sequence). The CDR3 region is CAWSRGSFSGNTIYF. DNA for the CDR3: TGTGCCTGGAGTAGGGGCTCATTCTCTGGAAACACCATATATTTT.